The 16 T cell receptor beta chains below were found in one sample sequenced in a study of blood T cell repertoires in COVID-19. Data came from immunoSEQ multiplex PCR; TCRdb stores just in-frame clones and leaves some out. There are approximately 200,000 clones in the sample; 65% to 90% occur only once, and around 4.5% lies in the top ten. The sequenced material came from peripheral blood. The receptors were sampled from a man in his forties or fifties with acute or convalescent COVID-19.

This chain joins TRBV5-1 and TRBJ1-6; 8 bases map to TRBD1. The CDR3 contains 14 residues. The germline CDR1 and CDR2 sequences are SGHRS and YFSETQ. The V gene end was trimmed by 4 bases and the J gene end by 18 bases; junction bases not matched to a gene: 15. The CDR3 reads CASSGTTGQADTHF. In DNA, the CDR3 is TGCGCCAGCAGCGGCACCACGGGACAGGCCGATACCCACTTT. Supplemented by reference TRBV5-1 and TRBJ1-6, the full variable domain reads KAGVTQTPRYLIKTRGQQVTLSCSPISGHRSVSWYQQTPGQGLQFLFEYFSETQRNKGNFPGRFSGRQFSNSRSEMNVSTLELGDSALYLCASSGTTGQADTHFGNGTRLTVT.

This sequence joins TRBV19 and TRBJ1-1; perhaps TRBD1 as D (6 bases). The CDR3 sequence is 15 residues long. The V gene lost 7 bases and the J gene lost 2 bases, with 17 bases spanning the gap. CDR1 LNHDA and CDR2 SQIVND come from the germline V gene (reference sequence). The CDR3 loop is CASTTSGAINTEAFF. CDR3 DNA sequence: TGTGCCAGTACCACCTCAGGGGCTATTAACACTGAAGCTTTCTTT.

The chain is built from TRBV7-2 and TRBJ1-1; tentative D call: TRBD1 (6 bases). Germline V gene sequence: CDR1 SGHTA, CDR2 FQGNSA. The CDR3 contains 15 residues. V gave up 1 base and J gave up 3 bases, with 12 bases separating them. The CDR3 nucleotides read TGTGCCAGCAGCTTAGGAGGGGGGGGGTACACTGAAGCTTTCTTT. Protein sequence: CASSLGGGGYTEAFF.

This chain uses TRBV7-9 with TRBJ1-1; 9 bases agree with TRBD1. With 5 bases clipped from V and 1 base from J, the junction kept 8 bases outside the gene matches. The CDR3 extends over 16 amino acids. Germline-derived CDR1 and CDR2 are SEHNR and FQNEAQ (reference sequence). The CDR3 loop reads CASSVTGGKGNTEAFF. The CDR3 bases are TGTGCCAGCAGCGTTACAGGGGGCAAAGGGAACACTGAAGCTTTCTTT.

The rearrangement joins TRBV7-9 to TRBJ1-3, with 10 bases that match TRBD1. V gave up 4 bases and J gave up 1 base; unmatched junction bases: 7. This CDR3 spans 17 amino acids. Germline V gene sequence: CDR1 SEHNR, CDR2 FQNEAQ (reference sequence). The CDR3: CASSSRDRGSSGNTIYF. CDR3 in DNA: TGTGCCAGCAGCTCCCGGGACAGGGGATCATCTGGAAACACCATATATTTT.

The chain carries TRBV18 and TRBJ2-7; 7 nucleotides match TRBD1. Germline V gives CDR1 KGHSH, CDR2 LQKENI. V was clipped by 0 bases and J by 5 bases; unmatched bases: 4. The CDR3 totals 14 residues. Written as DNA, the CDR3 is TGTGCCAGCTCACCACCGCCAGGGGGTCACGAGCAGTACTTC. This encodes CASSPPPGGHEQYF.

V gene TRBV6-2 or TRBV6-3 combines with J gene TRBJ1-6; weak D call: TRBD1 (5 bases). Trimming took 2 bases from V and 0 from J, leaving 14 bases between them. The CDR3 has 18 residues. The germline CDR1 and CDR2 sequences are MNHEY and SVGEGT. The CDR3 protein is CASSYGRAEPSYNSPLHF. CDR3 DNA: TGTGCCAGCAGTTACGGCAGGGCGGAACCCTCCTATAATTCACCCCTCCACTTT.

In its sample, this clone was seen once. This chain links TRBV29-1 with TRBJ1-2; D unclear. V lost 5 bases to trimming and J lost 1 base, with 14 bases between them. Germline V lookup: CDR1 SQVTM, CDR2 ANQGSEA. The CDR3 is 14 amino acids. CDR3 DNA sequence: TGCAGCGTTAACCCAGGAACAAATAACTATGGCTACACCTTC. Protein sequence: CSVNPGTNNYGYTF. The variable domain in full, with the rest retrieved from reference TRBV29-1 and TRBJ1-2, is SAVISQKPSRDICQRGTSLTIQCQVDSQVTMMFWYRQQPGQSLTLIATANQGSEATYESGFVIDKFPISRPNLTFSTLTVSNMSPEDSSIYLCSVNPGTNNYGYTFGSGTRLTVV.

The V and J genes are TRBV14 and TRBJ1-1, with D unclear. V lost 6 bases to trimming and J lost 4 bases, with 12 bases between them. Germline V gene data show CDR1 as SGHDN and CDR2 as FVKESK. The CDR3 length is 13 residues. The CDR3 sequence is CASRAQVTTEAFF. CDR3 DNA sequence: TGTGCCAGCAGGGCCCAGGTTACCACTGAAGCTTTCTTT. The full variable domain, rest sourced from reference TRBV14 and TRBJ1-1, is EAGVTQFPSHSVIEKGQTVTLRCDPISGHDNLYWYRRVMGKEIKFLLHFVKESKQDESGMPNNRFLAERTGGTYSTLKVQPAELEDSGVYFCASRAQVTTEAFFGQGTRLTVV.

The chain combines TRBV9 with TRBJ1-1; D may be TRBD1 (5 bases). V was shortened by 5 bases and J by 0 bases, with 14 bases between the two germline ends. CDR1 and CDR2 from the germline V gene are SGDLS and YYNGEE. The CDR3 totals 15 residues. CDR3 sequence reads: CASSPGGPLNTEAFF. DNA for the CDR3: TGTGCCAGCAGTCCGGGGGGACCCTTGAACACTGAAGCTTTCTTT.

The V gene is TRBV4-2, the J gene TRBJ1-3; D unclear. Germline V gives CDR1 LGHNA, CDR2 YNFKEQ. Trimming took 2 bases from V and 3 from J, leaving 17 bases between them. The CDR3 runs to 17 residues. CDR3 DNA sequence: TGTGCCAGCAGCCAACTACTGGACGGCGGGGTTGGAAACACCATATATTTT. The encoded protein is CASSQLLDGGVGNTIYF.

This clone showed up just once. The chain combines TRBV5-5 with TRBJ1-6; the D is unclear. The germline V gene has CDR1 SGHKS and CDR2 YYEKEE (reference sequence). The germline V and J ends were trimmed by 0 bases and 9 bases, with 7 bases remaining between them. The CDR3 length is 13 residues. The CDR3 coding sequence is TGTGCCAGCAGCTTGGCCAAGAGTTCACCCCTCCACTTT. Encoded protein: CASSLAKSSPLHF.

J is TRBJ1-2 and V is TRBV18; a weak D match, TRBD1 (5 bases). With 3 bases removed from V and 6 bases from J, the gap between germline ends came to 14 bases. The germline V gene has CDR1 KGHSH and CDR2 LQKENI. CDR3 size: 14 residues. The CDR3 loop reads CASSPGGREDGYTF. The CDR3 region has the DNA TGTGCCAGCTCACCGGGCGGCAGGGAGGATGGCTACACCTTC.

Here the CDR3 reads CASSQDRRDSGNTIYF. The CDR3 coding sequence is TGCGCCAGCAGCCAAGATAGGCGGGACTCTGGAAACACCATATATTTT. The chain couples TRBV4-1 to TRBJ1-3, with D unresolved. Looked up from germline, CDR1 is MGHRA and CDR2 is YSYEKL. The ends were cut back, 0 bases at V and 0 bases at J, with 9 bases in the middle. The CDR3 sequence is 16 residues long.

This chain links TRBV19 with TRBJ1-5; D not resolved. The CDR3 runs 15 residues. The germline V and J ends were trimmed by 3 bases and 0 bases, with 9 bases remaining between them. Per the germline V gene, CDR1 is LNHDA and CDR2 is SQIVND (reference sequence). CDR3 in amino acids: CASSIFGISNQPQHF. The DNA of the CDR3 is TGTGCCAGTAGTATCTTCGGGATTAGCAATCAGCCCCAGCATTTT.

CDR3: CATFTGQGAGYTF. Written as DNA, the CDR3 is TGTGCCACCTTCACCGGACAGGGGGCTGGCTACACCTTC. The chain recombines TRBV6-5 with TRBJ1-2, with TRBD1 matching 11 bases. The CDR3 covers 13 residues. After removal of 10 bases from V and 7 bases from J, the junction contained 8 bases not matched to a gene. Looked up from germline, CDR1 is MNHEY and CDR2 is SVGAGI.